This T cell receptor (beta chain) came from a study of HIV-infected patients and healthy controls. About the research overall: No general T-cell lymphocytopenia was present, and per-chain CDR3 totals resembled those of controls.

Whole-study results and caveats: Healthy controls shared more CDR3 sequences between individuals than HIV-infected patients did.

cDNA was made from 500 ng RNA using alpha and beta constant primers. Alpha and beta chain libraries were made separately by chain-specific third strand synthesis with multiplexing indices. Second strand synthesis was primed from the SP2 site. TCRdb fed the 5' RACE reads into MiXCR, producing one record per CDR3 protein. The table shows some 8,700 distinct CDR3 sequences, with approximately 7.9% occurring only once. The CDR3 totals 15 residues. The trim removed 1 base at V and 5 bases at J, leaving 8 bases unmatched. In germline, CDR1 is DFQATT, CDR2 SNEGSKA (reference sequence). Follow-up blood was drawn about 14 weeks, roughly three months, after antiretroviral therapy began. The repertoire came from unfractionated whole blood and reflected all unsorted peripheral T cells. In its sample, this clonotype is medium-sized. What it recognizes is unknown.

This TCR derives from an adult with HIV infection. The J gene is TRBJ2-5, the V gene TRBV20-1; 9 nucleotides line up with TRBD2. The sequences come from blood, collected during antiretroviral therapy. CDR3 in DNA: TGCAGTGCTAGAGGCGGCGGGAGGGACCGGGAGACCCAGTACTTC. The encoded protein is CSARGGGRDRETQYF.